The clone carrying this T cell receptor beta chain was seen only a few times. Seattle's cohort entered during active infection and was followed longitudinally. This sample was taken from a study of blood T cell repertoires in COVID-19. Overall study: Samples of COVID-19 (acute and convalescent) were obtained from the United States, Italy and Spain.

J lost 5 bases, V lost 5 bases, and 8 bases had no gene match. CDR3 length: 15 amino acids. The germline gives CDR1 SNHLY, CDR2 FYNNEI. As originally analysed: Amplification with reference gene primers provided the estimates of nucleated cell counts. Sequenced by immunoSEQ multiplex PCR; TCRdb stores in-frame clones only, minus some. That table furnishes V, J and clone size, whereas the DNA furnished D and trimming. This table has some 160,000 clones, under 95% appearing once. The chain couples TRBV2 to TRBJ1-5; the match to TRBD1 covers 8 bases. The TCR comes from a man younger than 30 with COVID-19, enrolled during active disease. The specimen sequenced was peripheral blood. In DNA form, the CDR3 reads TGTGCCAGCAGTACTGGACAGGGTGGCCATCAGCCCCAGCATTTT. Its translation: CASSTGQGGHQPQHF.